The sample holds a few counts of the clone carrying this T cell receptor beta chain. The data were taken from a study of blood T cell repertoires in COVID-19. Participants were aged about 18 to 89 years, lived in 24 US areas, and enrolled virtually. CDR3 size: 13 residues. The V and J ends lost 0 bases and 6 bases respectively, with 10 bases between them. Germline CDR1 and CDR2: SGHNT and YYREEE (reference sequence). The authors' processing: Cell counts per sample came from amplifying reference gene primers. The protocol was immunoSEQ multiplex PCR, while the TCRdb copy is restricted to in-frame clones and leaves out a portion. V and J calls and clone size are as listed in that table; D and trimming were resolved from the DNA. Of a few hundred thousand clones in the sample, about 87% were seen once.

The chain links TRBV5-4 to TRBJ2-7; D possibly corresponds to TRBD1 (5 bases). The sequenced sample consisted of PBMCs or T cells enriched from blood (not recorded which). The clonotype comes from a woman between 40 and 50 years old with acute COVID-19. This CDR3 is CASSLVRESEQYF. The CDR3, as DNA: TGTGCCAGCAGCTTGGTCAGGGAAAGCGAGCAGTACTTC. Complete variable domain (other parts from reference TRBV5-4 and TRBJ2-7): ETGVTQSPTHLIKTRGQQVTLRCSSQSGHNTVSWYQQALGQGPQFIFQYYREEENGRGNFPPRFSGLQFPNYSSELNVNALELDDSALYLCASSLVRESEQYFGPGTRLTVT.